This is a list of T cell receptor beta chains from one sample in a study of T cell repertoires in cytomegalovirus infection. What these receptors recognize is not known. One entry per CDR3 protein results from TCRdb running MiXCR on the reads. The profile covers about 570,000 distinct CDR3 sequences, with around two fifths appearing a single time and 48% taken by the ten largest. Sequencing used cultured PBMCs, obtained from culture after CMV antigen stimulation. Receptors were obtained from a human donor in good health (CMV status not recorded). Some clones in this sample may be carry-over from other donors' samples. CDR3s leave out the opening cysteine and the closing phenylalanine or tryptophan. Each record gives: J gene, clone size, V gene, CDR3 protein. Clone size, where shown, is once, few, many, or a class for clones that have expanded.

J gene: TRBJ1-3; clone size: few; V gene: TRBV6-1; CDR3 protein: ASSENSNSGNTIY
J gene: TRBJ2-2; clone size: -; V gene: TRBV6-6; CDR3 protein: AIRDFTGELF
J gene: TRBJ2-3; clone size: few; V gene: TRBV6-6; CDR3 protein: ASSSGGPEDTQY
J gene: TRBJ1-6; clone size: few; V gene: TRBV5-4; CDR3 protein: ASSIDSNSPLH
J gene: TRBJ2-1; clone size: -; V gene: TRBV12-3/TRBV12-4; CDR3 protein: ASSSSGLRYNEQF
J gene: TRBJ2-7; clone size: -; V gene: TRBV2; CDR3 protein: ASSVGRSSYEQY
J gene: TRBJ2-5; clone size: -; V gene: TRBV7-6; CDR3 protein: ASSLGQGSETQY
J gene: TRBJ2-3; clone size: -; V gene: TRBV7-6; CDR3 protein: ASSLRGGFADTQY
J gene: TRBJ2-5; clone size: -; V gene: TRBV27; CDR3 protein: ASSPGTVLETQY
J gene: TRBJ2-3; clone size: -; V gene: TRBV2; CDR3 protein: ASSPPREGLGDTQY
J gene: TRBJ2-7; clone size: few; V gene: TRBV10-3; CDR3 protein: AISFSFTSGDSYEQY
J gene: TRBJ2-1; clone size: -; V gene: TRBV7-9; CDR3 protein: ASSLTPIRGPANEQF
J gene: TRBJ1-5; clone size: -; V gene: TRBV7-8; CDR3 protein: ASSINRADRVNQPQH
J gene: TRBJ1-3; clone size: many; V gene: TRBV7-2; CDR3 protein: ASSLVGTALTGNTIY
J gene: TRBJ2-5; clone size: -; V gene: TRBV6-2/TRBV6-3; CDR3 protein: ASSNLNNQETQY